The 32 T cell receptor beta chains presented below share a single source sample, sequenced in a study of T cells in Graves' hyperthyroidism and ophthalmopathy. RNA transcripts were the template for amplifying TCR beta CDR3 regions. TCR CDR3 underwent first-round RT-PCR with the HTBI primer set. TCRdb ran MiXCR on the multiplex PCR reads and lists one entry per CDR3 protein. Among about 350,000 distinct CDR3 sequences listed, roughly 13% were seen once. Sequenced sample: blood. These receptors were taken from a woman in her 30s with Graves' hyperthyroidism.

This clonotype has a handful of counts. The chain uses TRBV25-1 and TRBJ1-6; possibly TRBD1 for D (5 bases). There are 16 residues in the CDR3. V was shortened by 6 bases and J by 6 bases, with 18 bases between the two germline ends. Germline CDR1 and CDR2: MGHDK and SYGVNS. In nucleotides, the CDR3 is TGTGCCAGCAGCGAAGGGGCCCCAAGTCGTAATTCACCCCTCCACTTT. Translation: CASSEGAPSRNSPLHF.

This clonotype was detected ten times or more. This chain connects TRBV10-3 to TRBJ2-1, with 7 bases lining up with TRBD2. The CDR3 runs to 12 residues. V was clipped by 11 bases and J by 5 bases; unmatched bases: 6. Germline CDR1 is ENHRY and CDR2 is SYGVKD. CDR3 in amino acids: CAASLADNEQFF. The CDR3 nucleotides are TGTGCCGCGTCTCTAGCGGACAATGAGCAGTTCTTC.

This clonotype occurred many times. V usage is TRBV11-2 and J usage is TRBJ2-1; 12 bases line up with TRBD1. The CDR3 has 15 amino acids. In germline, CDR1 is SGHAT, CDR2 FQNNGV. V lost 3 bases, J lost 9 bases, and 6 bases stayed unmatched. CDR3 sequence reads: CASSLPGQGAGEQFF. The CDR3 DNA reads TGTGCCAGCAGCTTGCCGGGACAGGGGGCGGGTGAGCAGTTCTTC.

Many counts were recorded for this clonotype. The V call is TRBV28, the J call TRBJ2-2; tentative D call: TRBD1 (5 bases). Trimming pared 10 bases from V and 3 bases from J, leaving 9 bases between. The CDR3 totals 12 residues. CDR1 and CDR2 from the germline V gene are MDHEN and SYDVKM. The chain's CDR3 is CAIRADTGELFF. The CDR3 DNA reads TGTGCCATCAGGGCGGACACCGGGGAGCTGTTTTTT.

This clonotype occurred many times. V and J are TRBV11-2 and TRBJ2-3; 13 bases are shared with TRBD2. The ends lost 4 bases at V and 4 bases at J; junction bases unmatched: 14. The germline V gene encodes CDR1 SGHAT and CDR2 FQNNGV. The CDR3 spans 19 residues. The CDR3: CASSSPPGLAGSQADTQYF. The CDR3 DNA reads as TGTGCCAGCAGCTCACCCCCGGGACTAGCGGGATCCCAGGCAGATACGCAGTATTTT. The full variable domain, rest sourced from reference TRBV11-2 and TRBJ2-3, is EAGVAQSPRYKIIEKRQSVAFWCNPISGHATLYWYQQILGQGPKLLIQFQNNGVVDDSQLPKDRFSAERLKGVDSTLKIQPAKLEDSAVYLCASSSPPGLAGSQADTQYFGPGTRLTVL.

This clonotype was picked up many times. The rearrangement links TRBV30 to TRBJ1-2; TRBD1 agrees at 7 bases. The ends lost 2 bases at V and 3 bases at J; junction bases unmatched: 3. Germline assignment: CDR1 GTSNPN and CDR2 SVGIG (reference sequence). The CDR3 runs to 13 residues. CDR3 sequence reads: CAWSSTGDYGYTF. CDR3 nucleotide sequence: TGTGCCTGGAGTTCTACAGGGGACTATGGCTACACCTTC.

This clonotype was seen ten or more times. The chain recombines TRBV2 with TRBJ2-5; D is undetermined. CDR1 SNHLY and CDR2 FYNNEI come from the germline V gene. The CDR3 covers 15 residues. Trimming removed 6 bases at V and 6 bases at J, with 20 bases between. In DNA, the CDR3 is TGTGCCAGCAGAAGGACCCTCGTAGGTTCTCAGACCCAGTACTTC. Translated: CASRRTLVGSQTQYF.

This clonotype has ten or more counts. The chain combines TRBV11-2 with TRBJ1-1; D is uncertain. Germline CDR1 and CDR2: SGHAT and FQNNGV. The CDR3 covers 15 residues. Deletions cut 0 bases from V and 5 bases from J, with 13 bases between. CDR3 in DNA: TGTGCCAGCAGCTTAGATTCAGGAACAGCGACTGAAGCTTTCTTT. Protein product: CASSLDSGTATEAFF.

This clonotype was detected only a few times. The CDR3 DNA sequence: TGTGCCAGCAGCTTAGATGGTGCGAGCAATGAGCAGTTCTTC. This translates into CASSLDGASNEQFF. This rearrangement joins TRBV7-9 to TRBJ2-1; D gene unclear. The CDR3 has 14 amino acids. Deletions cut 1 base from V and 6 bases from J, with 10 bases between. The V gene's germline CDR1 is SEHNR and CDR2 FQNEAQ (reference sequence).

This clonotype was recorded many times. The CDR3 coding sequence is TGTGCCACGTCCTGGCAGCGGGACCACGAGCAGTACTTC. Translating gives CATSWQRDHEQYF. This chain uses TRBV7-2 with TRBJ2-7, with TRBD2 identical over 7 bases. Germline V gene data show CDR1 as SGHTA and CDR2 as FQGNSA. This CDR3 contains 13 residues. The junction had 11 bases not matched to a gene; V was cut back by 10 bases and J by 5 bases. Supplemented by reference TRBV7-2 and TRBJ2-7, the full variable domain reads GAGVSQSPSNKVTEKGKDVELRCDPISGHTALYWYRQSLGQGLEFLIYFQGNSAPDKSGLPSDRFSAERTGGSVSTLTIQRTQQEDSAVYLCATSWQRDHEQYFGPGTRLTVT.

This clonotype appeared many times. The rearrangement joins TRBV7-8 to TRBJ2-5, with D maybe TRBD1 (7 bases). This CDR3 has 14 amino acids. Trimming left V 5 bases short and J 7 bases short, with 17 bases between. CDR1 is SGHVS and CDR2 is FQNEAQ in the germline V gene. CDR3 nucleotide sequence: TGTGCCAGCAGCCCGCGGGACAGTCGGGCGACCCAGTACTTC. Translating gives CASSPRDSRATQYF.

In this sample, this clonotype turned up a few times. The chain has TRBV9 and TRBJ2-1, with no clear D. Trimming removed 0 bases at V and 5 bases at J, with 6 bases between. Looked up from germline, CDR1 is SGDLS and CDR2 is YYNGEE. This CDR3 has 13 amino acids. The CDR3 reads CASSVGGHNEQFF. The CDR3 DNA reads TGTGCCAGCAGCGTAGGCGGCCACAATGAGCAGTTCTTC.

V gene TRBV24-1 combines with J gene TRBJ2-5; the D gene is possibly TRBD1 (6 bases). V lost 0 bases to trimming and J lost 9 bases, with 19 bases between them. The CDR3 consists of 16 residues. The V gene's germline CDR1 is KGHDR and CDR2 SFDVKD. The CDR3 here is CATSDLGQGSGEAQYF. As DNA, the CDR3 is TGTGCCACCAGTGATTTGGGGCAGGGGTCCGGCGAGGCCCAGTACTTC.

The sample holds a few counts of this clonotype. The V call is TRBV7-9, the J call TRBJ2-5; 8 bases agree with TRBD2. The junction had 11 bases not matched to a gene; V was cut back by 3 bases and J by 2 bases. This CDR3 has 17 amino acids. Germline CDR1 SEHNR, CDR2 FQNEAQ (reference sequence). The CDR3 region is CASSFREGVTSQETQYF. CDR3 nucleotide sequence: TGTGCCAGCAGCTTTCGGGAGGGGGTTACTTCGCAAGAGACCCAGTACTTC. Full variable domain (outside the CDR3, taken from reference TRBV7-9 and TRBJ2-5): DTGVSQNPRHKITKRGQNVTFRCDPISEHNRLYWYRQTLGQGPEFLTYFQNEAQLEKSRLLSDRFSAERPKGSFSTLEIQRTEQGDSAMYLCASSFREGVTSQETQYFGPGTRLLVL.

This clonotype was counted at least ten times. The rearrangement uses TRBV9 and TRBJ2-2; 9 bases are shared with TRBD1. V gave up 3 bases and J gave up 5 bases; unmatched junction bases: 8. The CDR3 extends over 16 amino acids. The germline V gene encodes CDR1 SGDLS and CDR2 YYNGEE. CDR3 bases: TGTGCCAGCAGCGCACCCGGGACAGGGAGAACCGGGGAGCTGTTTTTT. Its protein is CASSAPGTGRTGELFF.

This clonotype was counted between two and nine times. The V call is TRBV20-1, the J call TRBJ2-7; 11 positions match TRBD2. V trimming: 6 bases; J trimming: 2 bases; junction bases outside the gene matches: 6. This CDR3 contains 14 residues. Germline V gives CDR1 DFQATT, CDR2 SNEGSKA (reference sequence). CDR3 region: CSAHRLAGPYEQYF. CDR3 nucleotide sequence: TGCAGTGCCCATAGACTAGCGGGACCCTACGAGCAGTACTTC.

For this clonotype: The missing conserved phenylalanine or tryptophan at the end of this CDR3 makes a read error likely. V and J are TRBV13 and TRBJ2-7, with 9 positions matching TRBD1. CDR1 and CDR2 from the germline V gene are PRHDT and FYEKMQ (reference sequence). Trimming removed 5 bases from V and 4 bases from J; junction bases left unmatched: 9. The CDR3 runs 15 residues. The CDR3 DNA reads as TGTGCCAGCAGCCGGACAGGGGACAAGAGTTACGAGCAGTACCTC. Encoded protein: CASSRTGDKSYEQYL.

This clonotype was recorded many times. The V gene is TRBV28, the J gene TRBJ2-1; possible D gene TRBD2, 6 bases. The V gene lost 6 bases and the J gene lost 8 bases, with 11 bases spanning the gap. Germline V gene data show CDR1 as MDHEN and CDR2 as SYDVKM. This CDR3 contains 12 residues. CDR3 DNA sequence: TGTGCCAGCAGGGGGGGACGGCATGAGCAGTTCTTC. It codes for CASRGGRHEQFF.

J is TRBJ1-5 and V is TRBV12-3 or TRBV12-4; D gene uncertain. Trimming left V 5 bases short and J 6 bases short, with 11 bases between. CDR3 length equals 13 residues. CDR3 sequence (DNA): TGTGCCAGCAGTGGGTCCGAGAGTCAGCCCCAGCATTTT. It codes for CASSGSESQPQHF.

A remark on this clonotype: Given the absence of the conserved phenylalanine or tryptophan at the CDR3 end, a read error is likely. This chain connects TRBV12-3 or TRBV12-4 to TRBJ2-5, with 9 bases matching TRBD2. The ends lost 3 bases at V and 0 bases at J; junction bases unmatched: 5. CDR3 length: 16 amino acids. CDR3 nucleotides: TGTGCCAGCAGTTTCGCTAGCGGGATCTACCAAGAGACCCAGTACGTC. Translating gives CASSFASGIYQETQYV.

This clonotype was found many times. The rearrangement links TRBV6-1 to TRBJ1-1, with D possibly matching TRBD1 (6 bases). CDR3 length: 15 amino acids. Trimming stripped 7 bases from V and 1 base from J, with 16 bases between. Per the germline V gene, CDR1 is MNHNS and CDR2 is SASEGT. The CDR3 DNA follows: TGTGCCAGCATCCCCCGGGGGGGACAGAACACTGAAGCTTTCTTT. Translated: CASIPRGGQNTEAFF.

The chain uses TRBV20-1 and TRBJ1-5; D is perhaps TRBD1 (6 bases). V dropped 5 bases and J dropped 6 bases, with 17 bases sitting between them. The germline V gene encodes CDR1 DFQATT and CDR2 SNEGSKA (reference sequence). This CDR3 has 14 amino acids. DNA for the CDR3: TGCAGTGCTGATACAGGGCTTGGAGCTCAGCCCCAGCATTTT. Translating gives CSADTGLGAQPQHF.

This clonotype was counted at least ten times. The rearrangement uses TRBV10-2 and TRBJ1-5; D not resolved. V was clipped by 5 bases and J by 3 bases, with 8 bases between them. The CDR3 contains 13 residues. Germline assignment: CDR1 WSHSY and CDR2 SAAADI. The CDR3: CASSPWNNQPQHF. In DNA, the CDR3 is TGCGCCAGCAGTCCTTGGAACAATCAGCCCCAGCATTTT.

The sample holds many counts of this clonotype. V and J are TRBV24-1 and TRBJ1-2; TRBD1 might be the D (5 bases). CDR3 length: 11 amino acids. Germline lookup yields CDR1 KGHDR and CDR2 SFDVKD. Trimming took 6 bases from V and 5 from J, leaving 6 bases between them. This CDR3 is CATSSGYGYTF. As DNA, the CDR3 is TGTGCCACCAGTTCAGGGTATGGCTACACCTTC.

The chain's CDR3 is CASSLGTGPDYGYTF. The CDR3, as DNA: TGTGCCAGCAGCCTCGGGACAGGGCCTGATTATGGCTACACCTTC. The chain is built from TRBV4-2 and TRBJ1-2; 9 bases agree with TRBD1. Germline values: CDR1 LGHNA, CDR2 YNFKEQ. The ends lost 4 bases at V and 5 bases at J; junction bases unmatched: 8. The CDR3 contains 15 residues.

This clonotype was picked up many times. This chain joins TRBV28 and TRBJ2-3; 10 positions match TRBD2. Germline trimming cut 3 bases from V and 3 bases from J; bases unmatched to any gene: 3. The germline V gene encodes CDR1 MDHEN and CDR2 SYDVKM. The CDR3 sequence is 15 residues long. The CDR3 nucleotides are TGTGCCAGCAGTTTTAGGACTAGCGGTACAGATACGCAGTATTTT. It yields the protein CASSFRTSGTDTQYF.

J is TRBJ2-1 and V is TRBV19, with 8 positions matching TRBD1. The V and J ends lost 10 bases and 4 bases, in that order; junction bases with no gene match: 3. CDR3 length: 12 residues. The germline CDR1 and CDR2 sequences are LNHDA and SQIVND (reference sequence). As DNA, the CDR3 is TGTGCCACAAGACAGGGGTACAATGAGCAGTTCTTC. Translating it yields CATRQGYNEQFF.

The V and J genes are TRBV20-1 and TRBJ2-3; 13 bases match TRBD2. The CDR3 has 18 amino acids. Losses at the gene ends were 5 bases for V and 0 bases for J; bases not matched to a gene: 11. CDR1 DFQATT and CDR2 SNEGSKA come from the germline V gene (reference sequence). Here the CDR3 DNA reads TGCAGTGCTCCCAGACTAGCGGGAGGCGTCTCTAGCACAGATACGCAGTATTTT. This sequence encodes CSAPRLAGGVSSTDTQYF.

This clonotype was seen a handful of times. CDR3 in amino acids: CSAGGSQETQYF. Written as DNA, the CDR3 is TGCAGTGCCGGAGGATCCCAAGAGACCCAGTACTTC. The chain joins TRBV20-1 to TRBJ2-5; a weak D match, TRBD2 (5 bases). Germline loops: CDR1 DFQATT, CDR2 SNEGSKA (reference sequence). This CDR3 spans 12 amino acids. Trimming took off 6 bases at V and 1 base at J, with 9 bases between the two ends.

Worth noting for this clonotype: A much bigger clone sits one base away, suggesting this may be a read error. The chain recombines TRBV12-3 or TRBV12-4 with TRBJ1-1; D gene unclear. The length of the CDR3 is 13 residues. V lost 5 bases and J lost 6, with 13 bases in between. CDR3 sequence (DNA): TGTGCCAGCAGTGCTACAAAGGACGCTGAAGCTTTCTTT. Translated: CASSATKDAEAFF.

V is TRBV29-1 and J is TRBJ1-4; TRBD1 matches 7 bases. With 7 bases clipped from V and 8 bases from J, the junction kept 7 bases outside the gene matches. Germline CDR1 reads SQVTM; CDR2 reads ANQGSEA. The CDR3 contains 12 residues. DNA of the CDR3: TGCAGCGGGAGGGGGCTCGGGGAAAAACTGTTTTTT. Translated, it gives CSGRGLGEKLFF. Together with reference TRBV29-1 and TRBJ1-4, the CDR3 gives the full variable domain: SAVISQKPSRDICQRGTSLTIQCQVDSQVTMMFWYRQQPGQSLTLIATANQGSEATYESGFVIDKFPISRPNLTFSTLTVSNMSPEDSSIYLCSGRGLGEKLFFGSGTQLSVL.

Many counts were recorded for this clonotype. The rearrangement links TRBV5-1 to TRBJ2-7; D unclear. Germline V gives CDR1 SGHRS, CDR2 YFSETQ. The CDR3 has 11 amino acids. The ends were cut back, 5 bases at V and 5 bases at J, with 8 bases in the middle. CDR3 bases: TGCGCCAGCAGGGGTCGGAACGAGCAGTACTTC. The encoded protein is CASRGRNEQYF.